This T cell receptor (beta chain) was sequenced for a study of follicular helper T cells after annual influenza vaccination. Study as a whole: For some subjects, blood spans the 2013-2014, 2014-2015 and 2015-2016 annual vaccinations. General study findings and limits: Day 7 ICOS+CD38+ clones later appeared mostly in ICOS-CD38- cTfh.

Sample time point: 2015-2016 season, 7 days after influenza vaccination. Remarks on this clone: Its antigen is not known.

Survey level resolution was used for TCRB sequencing. Sequencing was performed with immunoSEQ multiplex PCR; in TCRdb, only in-frame clones are kept and a portion is missing. The sample carries about 9,700 clones, around four fifths recorded once. This CDR3 contains 15 residues. The ends lost 3 bases at V and 8 bases at J; junction bases unmatched: 6. Germline-derived CDR1 and CDR2 are SGHDT and YYEEEE. The TCR comes from an adult who received the influenza vaccine. Sample: CXCR5- memory CD4+ T cells sorted from blood, taken 7 days after influenza vaccination. The genes are TRBV5-6 and TRBJ1-4; the match to TRBD1 covers 11 bases. Here the CDR3 reads CASSSGQGAGEKLFF. DNA of the CDR3: TGTGCCAGCAGCTCCGGACAGGGGGCAGGGGAAAAACTGTTTTTT.